The 32 T cell receptor beta chains below come from one sample, sequenced in a study of a mutant IDH1 vaccine in newly diagnosed glioma. The antigens of these receptors remain unknown. Data came from immunoSEQ multiplex PCR; TCRdb stores just in-frame clones and leaves some out. The sample shows about 52,000 clones, roughly 91% of them seen only once. As to time point: week 11, during vaccination. Vaccination comprised doses that each held 300 ug of mutant IDH1 20-mer peptide, plus topical imiquimod. Specimen: PBMCs, collected from a glioma patient whose treatment included an IDH1 peptide vaccine. All receptors come from a man between 45 and 60 years old with glioma.

This chain links TRBV9 with TRBJ1-1; D uncertain. Trimming took off 4 bases at V and 0 bases at J, with 16 bases between the two ends. The CDR3 loop spans 16 amino acids. Germline V gene lookup returns CDR1 SGDLS and CDR2 YYNGEE. CDR3 protein: CASSPQTGSVNTEAFF. CDR3 DNA sequence: TGTGCCAGCAGCCCGCAAACGGGATCCGTGAACACTGAAGCTTTCTTT.

The chain joins TRBV25-1 to TRBJ2-5; possibly TRBD2 for D (6 bases). The CDR3 totals 14 residues. With 1 base removed from V and 4 bases from J, the gap between germline ends came to 10 bases. The germline CDR1 and CDR2 sequences are MGHDK and SYGVNS. The CDR3 is CASSESRGGETQYF. DNA for the CDR3: TGTGCCAGCAGTGAATCAAGGGGAGGAGAGACCCAGTACTTC.

This sequence joins TRBV7-2 and TRBJ2-1, with unresolved D. The V end lost 0 bases, the J end lost 9 bases, and 3 bases lay between the germline ends. Germline V lookup: CDR1 SGHTA, CDR2 FQGNSA. There are 11 residues in the CDR3. CDR3 loop: CASSLATEQFF. As DNA, the CDR3 is TGTGCCAGCAGCTTAGCGACTGAGCAGTTCTTC.

In its sample, this clone was seen once. The V and J genes are TRBV5-1 and TRBJ2-7; D is undetermined. CDR1 and CDR2 from the germline V gene are SGHRS and YFSETQ. Trimming took 0 bases from V and 2 from J, leaving 6 bases between them. The CDR3 runs 13 residues. CDR3 DNA: TGCGCCAGCAGCTTGGACAAAACCTACGAGCAGTACTTC. Protein product: CASSLDKTYEQYF.

The chain uses TRBV9 and TRBJ2-7; D is unclear. The CDR3 length is 16 residues. With 3 bases removed from V and 1 base from J, the gap between germline ends came to 17 bases. The V gene's germline CDR1 is SGDLS and CDR2 YYNGEE. For the CDR3, the DNA is TGTGCCAGCAGCGACCAACCACTTACAGAGTCCTACGAGCAGTACTTC. This encodes CASSDQPLTESYEQYF.

This sequence joins TRBV10-1 and TRBJ2-2; D ambiguous. Germline lookup yields CDR1 WNHNN and CDR2 SYGVQD (reference sequence). V lost 3 bases, J lost 5 bases, and 13 bases lay in between. The CDR3 runs 15 residues. CDR3 loop: CASSDRASSTGELFF. The CDR3 DNA is TGCGCCAGCAGTGACCGGGCCTCGTCTACCGGGGAGCTGTTTTTT.

This chain joins TRBV18 and TRBJ1-2, with D perhaps TRBD1 (5 bases). Germline CDR1 and CDR2: KGHSH and LQKENI. V lost 1 base, J lost 2 bases, and 5 bases lay in between. The CDR3 is 13 residues long. This CDR3 is CASSPQGNYGYTF. In DNA, the CDR3 is TGTGCCAGCTCACCACAGGGGAACTATGGCTACACCTTC.

The chain joins TRBV7-2 to TRBJ1-4, with D maybe TRBD1 (5 bases). The ends were cut back, 5 bases at V and 8 bases at J, with 21 bases in the middle. The CDR3 sequence is 16 residues long. Per germline, CDR1 SGHTA and CDR2 FQGNSA. CDR3 sequence reads: CASSLGRRPWGEKLFF. The CDR3 nucleotides read TGTGCCAGCAGCCTCGGGAGGAGGCCCTGGGGGGAAAAACTGTTTTTT.

CDR3 region: CASSVTPDRAGELFF. For the CDR3, the DNA is TGTGCCAGCAGCGTGACCCCCGACAGGGCCGGGGAGCTGTTTTTT. The J gene is TRBJ2-2, the V gene TRBV9; 7 bases are shared with TRBD1. The V and J ends lost 2 bases and 6 bases, in that order; junction bases with no gene match: 7. Germline V gene sequence: CDR1 SGDLS, CDR2 YYNGEE. The CDR3 consists of 15 residues.

This clone was observed a few times. The chain has TRBV4-2 and TRBJ1-4; perhaps TRBD1 as D (6 bases). With 1 base removed from V and 0 bases from J, the gap between germline ends came to 9 bases. There are 16 residues in the CDR3. Germline assignment: CDR1 LGHNA and CDR2 YNFKEQ. CDR3 region: CASSQVGTTTNEKLFF. CDR3 sequence (DNA): TGTGCCAGCAGCCAAGTAGGGACAACAACTAATGAAAAACTGTTTTTT.

This sequence joins TRBV6-1 and TRBJ2-3; perhaps D is TRBD1 or TRBD2 (5 bases each). CDR3 length: 15 amino acids. Germline loops: CDR1 MNHNS, CDR2 SASEGT. Trimming took 8 bases from V and 2 from J, leaving 17 bases between them. The CDR3 here is CASSGARDLTDTQYF. As DNA, the CDR3 is TGTGCCAGCTCAGGCGCACGGGACCTCACAGATACGCAGTATTTT.

This clone was seen once. CDR3 bases: TGTGCCAGCAGCTTTAAGGGCACAGATACGCAGTATTTT. It yields the protein CASSFKGTDTQYF. The chain links TRBV7-3 to TRBJ2-3; D ambiguous. Per germline, CDR1 SGHTA and CDR2 FQGTGA. The germline V and J ends were trimmed by 3 bases and 1 base, with 5 bases remaining between them. This CDR3 contains 13 residues.

The CDR3 spells CATSKSVGGVDEQYF. In DNA form, the CDR3 reads TGTGCCACCAGCAAGAGCGTAGGGGGGGTGGACGAGCAGTACTTC. The gene calls are TRBV15 and TRBJ2-7, with a weak D call TRBD2 (7 bases). CDR1 LNHNV and CDR2 YYDKDF come from the germline V gene (reference sequence). The CDR3 sequence is 15 residues long. The V gene lost 4 bases and the J gene lost 5 bases, with 18 bases spanning the gap.

V usage is TRBV21-1 and J usage is TRBJ1-1; the table's D gene call, TRBD1, was not cross checked with the DNA. TRBV21-1 is a pseudogene segment. This CDR3 comprises 13 residues. This CDR3 reads CASSRTGNTEAFF. As DNA, the CDR3 is TGTGCCAGCAGCAGGACAGGGAACACTGAAGCTTTCTTT.

The V call is TRBV7-2, the J call TRBJ2-3; no reliable D call. The CDR3 sequence is 15 residues long. Per the germline V gene, CDR1 is SGHTA and CDR2 is FQGNSA. V lost 3 bases, J lost 0 bases, and 10 bases lay in between. CDR3 bases: TGTGCCAGCAGCTTTATGACACCTAGCACAGATACGCAGTATTTT. Translated, it gives CASSFMTPSTDTQYF. The full variable domain, with the rest looked up from reference TRBV7-2 and TRBJ2-3, is GAGVSQSPSNKVTEKGKDVELRCDPISGHTALYWYRQSLGQGLEFLIYFQGNSAPDKSGLPSDRFSAERTGGSVSTLTIQRTQQEDSAVYLCASSFMTPSTDTQYFGPGTRLTVL.

This chain connects TRBV5-3 to TRBJ2-7; 8 nucleotides match TRBD1. TRBV5-3 is treated as an ORF (open reading frame) with a function not yet certain. This CDR3 is 17 amino acids long. V was clipped by 3 bases and J by 2 bases; unmatched bases: 13. The CDR3 reads CARSSHTIQDRAYEQYF. In nucleotides, the CDR3 is TGTGCCAGAAGCTCCCATACAATCCAGGACAGGGCCTACGAGCAGTACTTC.

The gene calls are TRBV4-1 and TRBJ2-7, with TRBD1 identical over 8 bases. With 0 bases clipped from V and 1 base from J, the junction kept 5 bases outside the gene matches. Germline V gives CDR1 MGHRA, CDR2 YSYEKL. This CDR3 region has 16 residues. The chain's CDR3 is CASSQEGTGQSYEQYF. The DNA for the CDR3 is TGCGCCAGCAGCCAAGAGGGGACAGGCCAATCCTACGAGCAGTACTTC.

J is TRBJ2-3 and V is TRBV7-2; D perhaps matches TRBD2 (5 bases). Trimming cost V 4 bases and J 9 bases, with 17 bases left between them. The CDR3 extends over 14 amino acids. In germline, CDR1 is SGHTA, CDR2 FQGNSA. This chain's CDR3 is CASSSAGASRTQYF. The CDR3 DNA is TGTGCCAGCAGCTCGGCGGGTGCGTCACGGACGCAGTATTTT. The full variable domain, completed using reference TRBV7-2 and TRBJ2-3, is GAGVSQSPSNKVTEKGKDVELRCDPISGHTALYWYRQSLGQGLEFLIYFQGNSAPDKSGLPSDRFSAERTGGSVSTLTIQRTQQEDSAVYLCASSSAGASRTQYFGPGTRLTVL.

The gene calls are TRBV5-1 and TRBJ1-5; 7 positions match TRBD1. Germline V gene lookup returns CDR1 SGHRS and CDR2 YFSETQ. The V and J ends lost 1 base and 1 base, in that order; junction bases with no gene match: 5. There are 16 residues in the CDR3. The CDR3 region has the DNA TGCGCCAGCAGCTTGACTACGGGACAGAGCAATCAGCCCCAGCATTTT. Amino acids: CASSLTTGQSNQPQHF.

This clone showed up just once. This chain uses TRBV27 with TRBJ1-2; no firm D call. The germline CDR1 and CDR2 sequences are MNHEY and SMNVEV (reference sequence). The CDR3 is 15 amino acids. Deletions cut 4 bases from V and 7 bases from J, with 19 bases between. CDR3 DNA: TGTGCCAGCAGTTCCCTCCGGGCCGAATGGGGTGGCTACACCTTC. Translation: CASSSLRAEWGGYTF.

This clone was picked up one time. The V and J genes are TRBV7-2 and TRBJ1-2; D gene ambiguous. Germline-derived CDR1 and CDR2 are SGHTA and FQGNSA. The length of the CDR3 is 17 residues. V shed 5 bases and J shed 1 base, with 20 bases lying between them. The CDR3 DNA reads TGTGCCAGCAGCCTCATTAGGGTCGGGGTGCGTAACTATGGCTACACCTTC. Translating gives CASSLIRVGVRNYGYTF.

This clone qualifies as medium-sized (0.01 to 0.1%). The chain uses TRBV19 and TRBJ1-5; D possibly corresponds to TRBD1 (6 bases). Trimming took off 10 bases at V and 3 bases at J, with 10 bases between the two ends. CDR3 length: 12 residues. Germline lookup yields CDR1 LNHDA and CDR2 SQIVND (reference sequence). CDR3: CATRQDNQPQHF. The DNA for the CDR3 is TGTGCCACCCGACAGGACAATCAGCCCCAGCATTTT.

J is TRBJ1-6 and V is TRBV27, with D hard to call. The CDR3 runs to 12 residues. Germline V CDR1 and CDR2: MNHEY, SMNVEV (reference sequence). V was trimmed by 3 bases and J by 9 bases, leaving 6 bases between them. The CDR3 loop reads CASSLEGSPLHF. The CDR3 coding sequence is TGTGCCAGCAGTTTGGAAGGTTCACCCCTCCACTTT.

V usage is TRBV30 and J usage is TRBJ2-7, with D maybe TRBD2 (5 bases). V lost 4 bases and J lost 3, with 10 bases in between. From germline, CDR1 is GTSNPN and CDR2 SVGIG (reference sequence). This CDR3 has 12 amino acids. The CDR3 is CAWMSGGYEQYF. Written as DNA, the CDR3 is TGTGCCTGGATGAGCGGAGGCTACGAGCAGTACTTC.

This clone turned up a few times. Other DNA sequences in this specimen translate into the identical CDR3. The J gene is TRBJ1-5, the V gene TRBV19; D is uncertain. V lost 3 bases to trimming and J lost 5 bases, with 5 bases between them. CDR3 length: 12 amino acids. Germline CDR1 is LNHDA and CDR2 is SQIVND (reference sequence). The CDR3 region is CASSIRDQPQHF. CDR3 in DNA: TGTGCCAGTAGTATCAGAGATCAGCCCCAGCATTTT.

V gene TRBV5-1 combines with J gene TRBJ2-7, with TRBD2 matching 8 bases. Losses at the gene ends were 0 bases for V and 2 bases for J; bases not matched to a gene: 7. Germline loops: CDR1 SGHRS, CDR2 YFSETQ. The CDR3 is 16 residues long. Written as DNA, the CDR3 is TGCGCCAGCAGCTTGGTACTAGCGGAGGGAGCCTACGAGCAGTACTTC. This sequence encodes CASSLVLAEGAYEQYF.

The rearrangement joins TRBV6-1 to TRBJ2-7; 9 positions match TRBD1. Trimming at V came to 9 bases and at J to 6 bases, leaving 15 bases not matched to a gene. Germline CDR1 reads MNHNS; CDR2 reads SASEGT. This CDR3 is built from 15 residues. In DNA form, the CDR3 reads TGTGCCAGTTCCGACGGACAGGGGTTGGGGAGCGAGCAGTACTTC. Encoded protein: CASSDGQGLGSEQYF.

This chain links TRBV4-1 with TRBJ1-4, with D unresolved. V was trimmed by 1 base and J by 8 bases, leaving 8 bases between them. The CDR3 extends over 13 amino acids. In germline, CDR1 is MGHRA, CDR2 YSYEKL. This CDR3 reads CASSQGPTEKLFF. The CDR3 DNA reads as TGCGCCAGCAGCCAAGGCCCAACAGAAAAACTGTTTTTT.

The V call is TRBV5-6, the J call TRBJ2-2, with unresolved D. Germline CDR1 and CDR2: SGHDT and YYEEEE. Trimming stripped 1 base from V and 4 bases from J, with 2 bases between. The CDR3 contains 12 residues. Here the CDR3 DNA reads TGTGCCAGCAGCTTGCCCACCGGGGAGCTGTTTTTT. Translating it yields CASSLPTGELFF.

This chain connects TRBV19 to TRBJ1-6; the match to TRBD1 covers 9 bases. V trimming: 1 base; J trimming: 5 bases; junction bases outside the gene matches: 12. CDR3 length: 19 amino acids. Germline V gives CDR1 LNHDA, CDR2 SQIVND (reference sequence). CDR3 region: CASSIGTGGRLRHNSPLHF. CDR3 DNA sequence: TGTGCCAGTAGTATAGGTACAGGGGGCCGCCTGCGCCATAATTCACCCCTCCACTTT.

This clone was observed a handful of times. V is TRBV7-9 and J is TRBJ2-3, with a tentative D call TRBD2 (5 bases). Trimming cost V 7 bases and J 5 bases, with 19 bases left between them. The CDR3 contains 15 residues. Per the germline V gene, CDR1 is SEHNR and CDR2 is FQNEAQ (reference sequence). CDR3 sequence reads: CASTDSGLAGDTQYF. The CDR3 region has the DNA TGTGCCAGCACCGACTCCGGGCTAGCAGGAGATACGCAGTATTTT.

This sequence joins TRBV7-9 and TRBJ2-5; TRBD2 agrees at 15 bases. Germline loops: CDR1 SEHNR, CDR2 FQNEAQ (reference sequence). The CDR3 covers 17 residues. After removal of 5 bases from V and 4 bases from J, the junction contained 8 bases not matched to a gene. The CDR3 sequence is CASSIGLAGGPGETQYF. CDR3 DNA sequence: TGTGCCAGCAGCATAGGACTAGCGGGGGGGCCGGGAGAGACCCAGTACTTC.